The entry below gives a single T cell receptor (beta chain) sequence along with its context. This sample was taken from a study of CD8+ T cells in alopecia areata. Indicated treatment: oral pan-JAK inhibitor, 5-10 mg twice daily. Peripheral blood, together with lesional scalp punch biopsies, was collected from alopecia areata patients. Germline V gene sequence: CDR1 SGDLS, CDR2 YYNGEE. V trimming: 4 bases; J trimming: 5 bases; junction bases outside the gene matches: 4. This CDR3 comprises 13 residues. It was cDNA, reverse transcribed from extracted RNA, that served as the sequencing template. Sequencing was performed with immunoSEQ multiplex PCR; in TCRdb, only in-frame clones are kept and a portion is missing. The sample carries 150,000 or so clones, 50% to 75% recorded once.

This sample comprised CD4+ T cells sorted from blood, obtained at approximately week 55, from a patient treated with tofacitinib. This chain joins TRBV9 and TRBJ1-1; TRBD1 matches at 8 bases. This clonotype was sampled from a human donor with alopecia areata. This CDR3 is CASSPWTGTEAFF. The CDR3 bases are TGTGCCAGCAGCCCTTGGACAGGGACTGAAGCTTTCTTT. The full variable domain, its missing parts supplied by reference TRBV9 and TRBJ1-1, is DSGVTQTPKHLITATGQRVTLRCSPRSGDLSVYWYQQSLDQGLQFLIQYYNGEERAKGNILERFSAQQFPDLHSELNLSSLELGDSALYFCASSPWTGTEAFFGQGTRLTVV.